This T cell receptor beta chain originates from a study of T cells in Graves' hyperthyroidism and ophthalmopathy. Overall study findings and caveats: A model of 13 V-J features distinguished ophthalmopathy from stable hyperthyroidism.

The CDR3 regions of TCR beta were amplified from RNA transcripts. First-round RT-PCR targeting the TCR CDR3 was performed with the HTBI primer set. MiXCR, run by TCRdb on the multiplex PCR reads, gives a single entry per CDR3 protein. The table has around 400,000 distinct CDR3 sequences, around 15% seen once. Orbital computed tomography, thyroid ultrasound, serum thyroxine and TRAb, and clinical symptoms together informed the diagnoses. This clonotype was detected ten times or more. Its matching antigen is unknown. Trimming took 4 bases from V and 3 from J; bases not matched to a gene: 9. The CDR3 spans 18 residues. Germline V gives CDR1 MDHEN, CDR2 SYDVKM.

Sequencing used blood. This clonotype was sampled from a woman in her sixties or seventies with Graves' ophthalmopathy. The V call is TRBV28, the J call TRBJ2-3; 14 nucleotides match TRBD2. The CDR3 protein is CASSYGPTSGRATDTQYF. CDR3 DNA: TGTGCCAGCAGTTATGGGCCGACTAGCGGGAGGGCTACAGATACGCAGTATTTT.